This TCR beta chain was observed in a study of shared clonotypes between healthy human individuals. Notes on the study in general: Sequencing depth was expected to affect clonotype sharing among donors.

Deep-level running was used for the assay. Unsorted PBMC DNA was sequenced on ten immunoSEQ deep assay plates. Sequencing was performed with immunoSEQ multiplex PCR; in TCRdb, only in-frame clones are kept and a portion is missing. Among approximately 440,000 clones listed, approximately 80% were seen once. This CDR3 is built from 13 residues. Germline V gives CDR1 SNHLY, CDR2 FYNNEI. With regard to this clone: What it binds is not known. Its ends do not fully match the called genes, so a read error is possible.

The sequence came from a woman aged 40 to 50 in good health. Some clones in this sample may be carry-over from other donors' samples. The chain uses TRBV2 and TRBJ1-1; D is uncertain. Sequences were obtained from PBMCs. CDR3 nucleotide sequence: TGTGCCAGCACTGAAGTTAGAAACACTGAAGCTTTCTTT. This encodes CASTEVRNTEAFF.